Here is one TCR beta chain with its context. Its cognate antigen is unknown. The data derive from a study of cytomegalovirus exposure and HLA in healthy donors. Background on the study: Assignment to the Caucasian-associated ancestry cluster applied to over 70% of the approximately 370 genotyped donors.

Findings of the study overall: Later analysis showed TCR association rates varying by HLA locus, highest for DRB1 and lowest for HLA-C. Reports state that TCR beta sequences accurately predicted most subjects' HLA-A and HLA-B alleles.

The study ran its PCR with 60 Vbeta and 13 Jbeta primers. Generated by immunoSEQ multiplex PCR, the TCRdb table keeps only in-frame clones and is missing some. Of around 140,000 clones listed, 79% are singletons. Germline loops: CDR1 SQVTM, CDR2 ANQGSEA. This CDR3 has 13 residues. V gave up 4 bases and J gave up 7 bases; unmatched junction bases: 7. This TCR came from a male donor in good health and CMV-seronegative. Sample: PBMCs. The chain carries TRBV29-1 and TRBJ2-1; 7 bases map to TRBD1. CDR3 loop: CSVAGTEGNEQFF. CDR3 DNA sequence: TGCAGCGTTGCCGGGACAGAAGGAAATGAGCAGTTCTTC.